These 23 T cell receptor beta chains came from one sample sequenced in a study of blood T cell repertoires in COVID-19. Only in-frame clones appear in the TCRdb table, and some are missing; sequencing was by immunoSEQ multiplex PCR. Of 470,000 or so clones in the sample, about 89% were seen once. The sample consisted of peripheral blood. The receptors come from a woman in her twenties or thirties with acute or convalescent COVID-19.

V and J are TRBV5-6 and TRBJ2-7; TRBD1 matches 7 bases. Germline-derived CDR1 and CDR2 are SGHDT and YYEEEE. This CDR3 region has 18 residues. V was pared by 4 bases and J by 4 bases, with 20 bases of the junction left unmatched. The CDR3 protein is CASSRITPTGPPDYEQYF. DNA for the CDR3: TGTGCCAGCAGCCGCATAACCCCGACAGGGCCTCCGGATTACGAGCAGTACTTC. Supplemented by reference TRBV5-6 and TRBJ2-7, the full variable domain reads DAGVTQSPTHLIKTRGQQVTLRCSPKSGHDTVSWYQQALGQGPQFIFQYYEEEERQRGNFPDRFSGHQFPNYSSELNVNALLLGDSALYLCASSRITPTGPPDYEQYFGPGTRLTVT.

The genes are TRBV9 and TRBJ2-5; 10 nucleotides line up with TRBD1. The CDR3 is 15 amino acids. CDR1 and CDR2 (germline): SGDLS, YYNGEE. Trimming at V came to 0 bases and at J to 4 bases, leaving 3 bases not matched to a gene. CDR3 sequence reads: CASSVGTGGTETQYF. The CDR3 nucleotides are TGTGCCAGCAGCGTAGGGACAGGGGGGACAGAGACCCAGTACTTC. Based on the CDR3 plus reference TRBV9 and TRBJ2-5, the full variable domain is DSGVTQTPKHLITATGQRVTLRCSPRSGDLSVYWYQQSLDQGLQFLIQYYNGEERAKGNILERFSAQQFPDLHSELNLSSLELGDSALYFCASSVGTGGTETQYFGPGTRLLVL.

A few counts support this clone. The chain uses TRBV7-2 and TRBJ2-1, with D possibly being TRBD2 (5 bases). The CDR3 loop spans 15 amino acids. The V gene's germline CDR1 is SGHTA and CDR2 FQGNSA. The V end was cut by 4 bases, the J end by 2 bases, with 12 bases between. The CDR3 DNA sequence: TGTGCCAGCAGCTCCTTTTCGGGGACCTACAATGAGCAGTTCTTC. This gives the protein CASSSFSGTYNEQFF.

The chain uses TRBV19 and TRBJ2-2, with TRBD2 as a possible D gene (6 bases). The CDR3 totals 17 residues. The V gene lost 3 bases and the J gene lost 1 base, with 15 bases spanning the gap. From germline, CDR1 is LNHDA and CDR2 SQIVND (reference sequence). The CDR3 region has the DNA TGTGCCAGTAGTATCAGTGGGACTCAAAGGAACACCGGGGAGCTGTTTTTT. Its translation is CASSISGTQRNTGELFF.

DNA for the CDR3: TGCGCCAGCAGCTTGGACCCAACCGCTACAGGGAACACTGAAGCTTTCTTT. Its translation: CASSLDPTATGNTEAFF. V and J are TRBV5-1 and TRBJ1-1; D possibly corresponds to TRBD1 (5 bases). The V end lost 0 bases, the J end lost 1 base, and 16 bases lay between the germline ends. The CDR3 has 17 amino acids. CDR1 is SGHRS and CDR2 is YFSETQ in the germline V gene.

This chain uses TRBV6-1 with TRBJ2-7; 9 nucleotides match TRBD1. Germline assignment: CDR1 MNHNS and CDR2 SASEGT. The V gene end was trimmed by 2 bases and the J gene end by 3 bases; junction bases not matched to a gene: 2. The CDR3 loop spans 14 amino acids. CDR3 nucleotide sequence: TGTGCCAGCAGTGAAACAGGGGGCTACTACGAGCAGTACTTC. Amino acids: CASSETGGYYEQYF.

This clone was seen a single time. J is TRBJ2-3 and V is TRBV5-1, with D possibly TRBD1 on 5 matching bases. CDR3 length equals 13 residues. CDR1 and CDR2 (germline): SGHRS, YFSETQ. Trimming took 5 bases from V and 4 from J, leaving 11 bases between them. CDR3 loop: CASSVGAADTQYF. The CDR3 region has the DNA TGCGCCAGCAGTGTTGGGGCGGCAGATACGCAGTATTTT.

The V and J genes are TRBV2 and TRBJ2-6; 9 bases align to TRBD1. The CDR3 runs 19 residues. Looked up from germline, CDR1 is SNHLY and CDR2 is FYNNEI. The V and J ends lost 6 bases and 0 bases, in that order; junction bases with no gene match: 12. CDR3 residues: CASRTSRTGEGSGANVLTF. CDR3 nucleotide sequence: TGTGCCAGCAGGACCTCCAGGACAGGGGAAGGCTCTGGGGCCAACGTCCTGACTTTC.

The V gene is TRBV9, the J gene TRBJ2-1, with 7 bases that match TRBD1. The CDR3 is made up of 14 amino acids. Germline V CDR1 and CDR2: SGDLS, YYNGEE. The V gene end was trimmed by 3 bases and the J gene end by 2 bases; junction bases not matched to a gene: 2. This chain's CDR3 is CASSDGTAYNEQFF. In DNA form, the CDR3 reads TGTGCCAGCAGCGACGGGACAGCCTACAATGAGCAGTTCTTC.

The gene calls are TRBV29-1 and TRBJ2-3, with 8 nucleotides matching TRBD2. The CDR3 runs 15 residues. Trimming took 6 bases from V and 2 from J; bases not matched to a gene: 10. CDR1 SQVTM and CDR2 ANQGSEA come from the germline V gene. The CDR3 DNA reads TGCAGCGTCAATCGGGGGGGGCGACCCACAGATACGCAGTATTTT. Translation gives CSVNRGGRPTDTQYF.

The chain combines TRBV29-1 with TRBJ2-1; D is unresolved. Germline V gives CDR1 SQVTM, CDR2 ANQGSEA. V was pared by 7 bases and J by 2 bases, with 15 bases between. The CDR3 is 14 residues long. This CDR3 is CSAEARRTYNEQFF. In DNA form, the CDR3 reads TGCAGCGCAGAGGCACGGCGGACCTACAATGAGCAGTTCTTC.

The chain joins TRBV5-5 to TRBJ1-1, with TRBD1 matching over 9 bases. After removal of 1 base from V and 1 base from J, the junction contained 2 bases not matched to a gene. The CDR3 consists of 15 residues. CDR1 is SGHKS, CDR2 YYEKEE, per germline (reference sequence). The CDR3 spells CASSLTGGANTEAFF. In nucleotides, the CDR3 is TGTGCCAGCAGCTTGACAGGGGGCGCGAACACTGAAGCTTTCTTT.

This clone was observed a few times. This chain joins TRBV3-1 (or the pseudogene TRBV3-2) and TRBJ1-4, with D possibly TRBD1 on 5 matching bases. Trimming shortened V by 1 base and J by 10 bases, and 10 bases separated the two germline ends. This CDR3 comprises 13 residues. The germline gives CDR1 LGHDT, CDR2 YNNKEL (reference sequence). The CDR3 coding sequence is TGTGCCAGCAGCCAAGCCGTTGGGGCAAAACTGTTTTTT. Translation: CASSQAVGAKLFF.

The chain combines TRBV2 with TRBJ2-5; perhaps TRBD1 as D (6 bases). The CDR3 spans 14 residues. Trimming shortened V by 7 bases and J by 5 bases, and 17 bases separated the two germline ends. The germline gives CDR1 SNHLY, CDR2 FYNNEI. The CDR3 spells CASNRVEVPETQYF. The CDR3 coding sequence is TGTGCCAGCAACAGGGTGGAGGTCCCTGAGACCCAGTACTTC.

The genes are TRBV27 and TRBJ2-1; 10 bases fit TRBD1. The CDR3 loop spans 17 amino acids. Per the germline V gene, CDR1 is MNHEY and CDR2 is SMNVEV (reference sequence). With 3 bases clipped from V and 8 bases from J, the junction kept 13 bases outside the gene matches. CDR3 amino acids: CASSFHRRQGARDEQFF. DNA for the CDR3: TGTGCCAGCAGTTTTCACAGGAGACAGGGGGCGCGGGATGAGCAGTTCTTC.

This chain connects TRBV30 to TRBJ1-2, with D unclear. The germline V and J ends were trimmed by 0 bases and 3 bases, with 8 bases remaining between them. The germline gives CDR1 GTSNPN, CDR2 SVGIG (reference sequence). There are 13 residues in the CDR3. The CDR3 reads CAWSVARYYGYTF. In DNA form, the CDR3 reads TGTGCCTGGAGTGTCGCCAGATACTATGGCTACACCTTC.

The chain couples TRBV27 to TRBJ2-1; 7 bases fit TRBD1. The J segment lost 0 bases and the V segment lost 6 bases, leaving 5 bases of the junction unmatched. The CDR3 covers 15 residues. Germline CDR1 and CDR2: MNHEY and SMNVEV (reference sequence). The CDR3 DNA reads TGTGCCAGCAGCCAGACAGGGAGCTCCTACAATGAGCAGTTCTTC. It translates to CASSQTGSSYNEQFF.

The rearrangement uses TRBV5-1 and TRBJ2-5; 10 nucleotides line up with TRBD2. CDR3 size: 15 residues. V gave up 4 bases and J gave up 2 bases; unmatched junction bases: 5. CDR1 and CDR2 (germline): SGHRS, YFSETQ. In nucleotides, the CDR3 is TGCGCCAGCAGCCACAGCGGGGGGGAACAAGAGACCCAGTACTTC. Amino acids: CASSHSGGEQETQYF.

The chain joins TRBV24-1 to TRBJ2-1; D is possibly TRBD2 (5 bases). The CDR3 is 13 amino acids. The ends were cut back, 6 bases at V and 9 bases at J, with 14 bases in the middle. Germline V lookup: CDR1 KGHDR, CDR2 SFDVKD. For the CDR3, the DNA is TGTGCCACCAGTTCGGGGTCTTTGAGTGAGCAGTTCTTC. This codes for CATSSGSLSEQFF.

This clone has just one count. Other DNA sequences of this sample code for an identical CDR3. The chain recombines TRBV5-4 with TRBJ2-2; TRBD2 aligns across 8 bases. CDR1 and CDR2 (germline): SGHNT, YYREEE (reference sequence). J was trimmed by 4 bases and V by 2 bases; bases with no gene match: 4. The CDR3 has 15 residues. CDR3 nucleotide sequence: TGTGCCAGCAGCTTACGGGGGGGGAGCACCGGGGAGCTGTTTTTT. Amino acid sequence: CASSLRGGSTGELFF.

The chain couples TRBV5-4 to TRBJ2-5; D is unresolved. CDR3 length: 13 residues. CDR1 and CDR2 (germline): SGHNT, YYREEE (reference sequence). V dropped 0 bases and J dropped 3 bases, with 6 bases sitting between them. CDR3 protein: CASSLVPEETQYF. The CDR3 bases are TGTGCCAGCAGCTTGGTGCCGGAAGAGACCCAGTACTTC.

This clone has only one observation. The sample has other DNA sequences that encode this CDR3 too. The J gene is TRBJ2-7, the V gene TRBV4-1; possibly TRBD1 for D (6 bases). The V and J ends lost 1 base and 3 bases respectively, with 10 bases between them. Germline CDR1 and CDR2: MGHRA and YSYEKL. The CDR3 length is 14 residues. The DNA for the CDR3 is TGCGCCAGCAGCCAAGTCGCAGGGGACTACGAGCAGTACTTC. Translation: CASSQVAGDYEQYF.

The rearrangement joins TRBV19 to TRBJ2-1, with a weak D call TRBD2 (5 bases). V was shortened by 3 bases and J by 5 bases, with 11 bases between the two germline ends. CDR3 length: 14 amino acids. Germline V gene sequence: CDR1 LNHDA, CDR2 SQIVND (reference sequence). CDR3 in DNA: TGTGCCAGTAGTATGGATCTAGCCGACAATGAGCAGTTCTTC. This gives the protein CASSMDLADNEQFF.